This TCR beta chain derives from a study of monozygotic twins with inflammatory bowel disease. The study, taken as a whole, reports: Some repertoire variability may stem from patients' differing immunosuppressive treatments.

The CDR3 has 16 residues. Germline-derived CDR1 and CDR2 are SGHTA and FQGTGA. With eight separate reactions per sample, the authors made cDNA. One entry per CDR3 protein, without DNA, is what TCRdb gives after re-calling the 5' RACE reads. This sample contains a few hundred thousand distinct CDR3 sequences. Comments on this clonotype: As yet, its antigen is unknown.

The receptor comes from a human donor with ulcerative colitis or Crohn's disease, or a healthy co-twin of an affected twin (not recorded which). This rearrangement joins TRBV7-3 to TRBJ2-3; TCRdb names TRBD2, which stays unverified in the absence of DNA. Source material: blood. CDR3 amino acids: CASSSDWDSSTDTQYF.